This T cell receptor beta chain emerged from a study of blood T cell repertoires in COVID-19. At the level of the study: Both acute and convalescent COVID-19 samples were obtained from the United States, Italy and Spain. T cells, B-cell-depleted T cells, or PBMCs supplied cDNA or gDNA.

Germline V gene sequence: CDR1 KGHSH, CDR2 LQKENI. CDR3 length: 14 amino acids. J gave up 8 bases and V 3 bases, and 3 bases lay outside the gene matches. Authors' methods: Reference gene primer amplification gave estimated nucleated cell counts. Clones were read by immunoSEQ multiplex PCR, and TCRdb kept only the in-frame ones, dropping some. V and J calls and clone size are given by that table; D and trimming were obtained from the DNA. The sample holds roughly 230,000 clones, approximately 85% seen once. The rearrangement uses TRBV18 and TRBJ1-6, with 8 nucleotides matching TRBD1. The sequencing input was peripheral blood. This receptor was identified in a man aged 35 to 55 with acute or convalescent COVID-19. The CDR3 here is CASSPGQEHSPLHF. CDR3 in DNA: TGTGCCAGCTCACCGGGACAGGAACATTCACCCCTCCACTTT.